A selection of T cell receptor beta chains follows, all from one sample in a study of cytomegalovirus exposure and HLA in healthy donors. Repertoires were generated with immunoSEQ multiplex PCR, while TCRdb's copy carries only in-frame clones and drops some. This table holds under 65,000 clones, 85% to 95% found once. Sample: PBMCs. The receptors here all came from a woman under 30 in good health and CMV-seropositive. The conserved cysteine and the conserved F or W are not part of the CDR3 here. Fields, in order: J gene, V gene, D gene, CDR3 protein. A D gene is named only where the DNA matches it firmly.

TRBJ1-2	TRBV7-9	NA	ASSPQANYGYT
TRBJ1-1	TRBV7-2	NA	ASSYSSGAGTEAF
TRBJ1-4	TRBV7-2	NA	ASSLDPGVDEKLF
TRBJ1-1	TRBV5-1	TRBD1	ASSLVLDRVNTEAF
TRBJ2-7	TRBV9	NA	ASSPRHGVVYEQY
TRBJ2-5	TRBV12-1	NA	ASSFLLSSQETQY
TRBJ2-5	TRBV27	NA	ASRTSYSQETQY
TRBJ2-3	TRBV7-9	NA	ASSLGATDTQY
TRBJ1-2	TRBV6-1	NA	ASSEALNKGSHGYT
TRBJ2-3	TRBV25-1	TRBD2	ASSHPGLAGRDTQY
TRBJ2-2	TRBV5-4	TRBD2	ASSLVGSGSTGELF
TRBJ1-5	TRBV27	NA	ASSLWGLDNQPQH
TRBJ1-1	TRBV28	TRBD1	ASIGTGDEAF
TRBJ1-1	TRBV7-2	NA	ASSIQGRNTEAF
TRBJ2-2	TRBV29-1	TRBD2	SVEASGRTPNTGELF
TRBJ1-4	TRBV5-4	TRBD1	ASSLQGASVEKLF
TRBJ2-3	TRBV27	TRBD2	ASGYVGSGSDTQY
TRBJ1-1	TRBV7-9	NA	ASSFEWGAEAF
TRBJ2-1	TRBV4-3	TRBD1	ASSSGTGGARL
TRBJ2-5	TRBV7-2	TRBD2	ASGPQAGVETQY
TRBJ1-1	TRBV5-4	NA	ASNPPGNTEAF
TRBJ2-3	TRBV6-5	TRBD2	ASSFGGSPDTQY
TRBJ1-5	TRBV15	NA	ATSRESVLVLSNQPQH
TRBJ2-5	TRBV14	TRBD2	ASSPGGYQETQY
TRBJ1-3	TRBV7-9	NA	ASSQGSGNTIY
TRBJ1-1	TRBV19	NA	ASSTQDWANTEAF
TRBJ2-1	TRBV13	TRBD1	ASSSQKDRLGEQF
TRBJ2-1	TRBV10-3	TRBD2	AITAGLAGDNEQF
TRBJ2-1	TRBV6-5	NA	ASKGHGKNEQF
TRBJ2-3	TRBV5-4	TRBD2	ASSSRDYSPDTQY
TRBJ2-1	TRBV25-1	TRBD1	ASSGDRVGEQF
TRBJ2-5	TRBV6-5	NA	ASSYVGAGRETQY
TRBJ1-1	TRBV7-8	NA	ASSHRAGLGGTEAF
TRBJ1-1	TRBV6-5	NA	ASRETSNTEAF
TRBJ1-4	TRBV27	TRBD1	ASRPDRAPEKLF
TRBJ1-5	TRBV7-8	NA	ASSLAGRFAQRNQPQH
TRBJ2-4	TRBV2	NA	ASLGALAKNIQY
TRBJ2-2	TRBV11-2	TRBD2	ASSLLRGYTGELF
TRBJ2-2	TRBV7-6	NA	ASSLSAGELF
TRBJ2-2	TRBV27	NA	ASSPQNTGELF
TRBJ2-3	TRBV14	TRBD2	ASSLGGLAGSKQY
TRBJ2-7	TRBV27	NA	ASSSYSHEQY